Below are 16 T cell receptor beta chains sequenced from a single sample in a study of blood T cell repertoires in COVID-19. Assay: immunoSEQ multiplex PCR; the TCRdb copy retains only in-frame clones and omits some. This repertoire shows approximately 260,000 clones, about 88% found once; its top ten account for around 2%. The sample taken for sequencing was peripheral blood. The receptors stem from a woman in her thirties or forties who had recovered from COVID-19.

V is TRBV6-2 or TRBV6-3 and J is TRBJ2-7; 8 bases are a match to TRBD1. CDR3 size: 12 residues. Germline V gives CDR1 MNHEY, CDR2 SVGEGT. V trimming: 6 bases; J trimming: 3 bases; junction bases outside the gene matches: 1. As DNA, the CDR3 is TGTGCCAGCAGCGACAGGGGCTACGAGCAGTACTTC. Amino acids: CASSDRGYEQYF.

The gene calls are TRBV14 and TRBJ2-7; 7 positions match TRBD2. V lost 6 bases to trimming and J lost 2 bases; unmatched junction nucleotides: 7. From germline, CDR1 is SGHDN and CDR2 FVKESK. CDR3 length equals 14 residues. The CDR3 nucleotides are TGTGCCAGCAGTTATCTAGCGGCTCCCTACGAGCAGTACTTC. It translates to CASSYLAAPYEQYF.

CDR3 coding DNA: TGTGCCAGCAGCCCCCCGGGGGTTCCAAGTTATGGCTACACCTTC. Its protein is CASSPPGVPSYGYTF. This chain joins TRBV7-3 and TRBJ1-2, with D tentatively TRBD1 (5 bases). Germline loops: CDR1 SGHTA, CDR2 FQGTGA. V was trimmed by 5 bases and J by 5 bases, leaving 18 bases between them. This CDR3 region has 15 residues. Variable domain in full (rest from reference TRBV7-3 and TRBJ1-2): GAGVSQTPSNKVTEKGKYVELRCDPISGHTALYWYRQSLGQGPEFLIYFQGTGAADDSGLPNDRFFAVRPEGSVSTLKIQRTERGDSAVYLCASSPPGVPSYGYTFGSGTRLTVV.

The rearrangement links TRBV7-2 to TRBJ2-7; D is undetermined. The CDR3 runs to 14 residues. The germline CDR1 and CDR2 sequences are SGHTA and FQGNSA. Trimming took 5 bases from V and 4 from J, leaving 15 bases between them. The CDR3 nucleotides are TGTGCCAGCAGCATTGATAACTCCAGGTACGAGCAGTACTTC. Its protein product is CASSIDNSRYEQYF.

The rearrangement joins TRBV7-2 to TRBJ2-5; 8 bases agree with TRBD2. The CDR3 extends over 15 amino acids. Losses at the gene ends were 3 bases for V and 5 bases for J; bases not matched to a gene: 8. Per the germline V gene, CDR1 is SGHTA and CDR2 is FQGNSA. Here the CDR3 reads CASSFGGAGEETQYF. The DNA of the CDR3 is TGTGCCAGCAGCTTCGGGGGGGCCGGGGAGGAGACCCAGTACTTC.

The chain is built from TRBV3-1 (or the pseudogene TRBV3-2) and TRBJ2-3; D is possibly TRBD2 (7 bases). The CDR3 sequence is 16 residues long. Trimming cost V 4 bases and J 4 bases, with 18 bases left between them. The germline V gene encodes CDR1 LGHDT and CDR2 YNNKEL (reference sequence). The CDR3 DNA is TGTGCCAGCAGCCCCCATGAACGGGGGGCCCCAGATACGCAGTATTTT. This encodes CASSPHERGAPDTQYF.

This chain connects TRBV5-1 to TRBJ1-6; TRBD1 is a possible D gene (6 bases). Germline assignment: CDR1 SGHRS and CDR2 YFSETQ. The length of the CDR3 is 14 residues. Trimming left V 0 bases short and J 5 bases short, with 6 bases between. The CDR3 region has the DNA TGCGCCAGCAGCTTGGGACAGGATAATTCACCCCTCCACTTT. This translates into CASSLGQDNSPLHF.

The V call is TRBV28, the J call TRBJ2-7, with 7 bases aligning to TRBD1. Trimming took 4 bases from V and 0 from J; bases not matched to a gene: 6. CDR3 length: 15 residues. Germline assignment: CDR1 MDHEN and CDR2 SYDVKM. CDR3 sequence reads: CASSSGTAYSYEQYF. CDR3 DNA: TGTGCCAGCAGTTCCGGGACAGCCTACTCCTACGAGCAGTACTTC.

The chain links TRBV3-1 (or the pseudogene TRBV3-2) to TRBJ2-1; D remains unclear. CDR3 size: 13 residues. V shed 2 bases and J shed 6 bases, with 8 bases lying between them. Looked up from germline, CDR1 is LGHDT and CDR2 is YNNKEL (reference sequence). For the CDR3, the DNA is TGTGCCAGCAGCCAATGGAGATTCAATGAGCAGTTCTTC. Translation: CASSQWRFNEQFF.

DNA for the CDR3: TGTGCCAGCAGCTTAGATCCGTATGCGGAAGCTTTCTTT. It specifies CASSLDPYAEAFF. The chain uses TRBV7-9 and TRBJ1-1; D is ambiguous. CDR1 and CDR2 from the germline V gene are SEHNR and FQNEAQ (reference sequence). V was trimmed by 1 base and J by 8 bases, leaving 11 bases between them. CDR3 length: 13 residues.

This clone was picked up one time. The gene calls are TRBV13 and TRBJ1-4; TRBD1 might be the D (5 bases). The CDR3 has 16 amino acids. Trimming pared 2 bases from V and 7 bases from J, leaving 17 bases between. Per the germline V gene, CDR1 is PRHDT and CDR2 is FYEKMQ (reference sequence). As DNA, the CDR3 is TGTGCCAGCAGCTTACTTGGGGAGGCCGGGGGTGAAAAACTGTTTTTT. Protein product: CASSLLGEAGGEKLFF.

Notes on this clone: The sample carries other DNA sequences with the same CDR3. This chain links TRBV3-1 (or the pseudogene TRBV3-2) with TRBJ2-5, with TRBD2 as a possible D gene (7 bases). V was cut by 3 bases and J by 5 bases, with 10 bases left in between. Germline-derived CDR1 and CDR2 are LGHDT and YNNKEL (reference sequence). The CDR3 length is 13 residues. The CDR3 DNA reads TGTGCCAGCAGCCAGAGGGGGGGTGAGACCCAGTACTTC. This translates into CASSQRGGETQYF.

The chain combines TRBV5-6 with TRBJ1-4, with 8 bases identical to TRBD1. V was clipped by 4 bases and J by 7 bases; unmatched bases: 9. The CDR3 extends over 15 amino acids. Germline CDR1 is SGHDT and CDR2 is YYEEEE. The CDR3 is CASSPRLGTGEKLFF. CDR3 DNA sequence: TGTGCCAGCAGCCCGCGCCTGGGGACAGGTGAAAAACTGTTTTTT.

The V gene is TRBV5-4, the J gene TRBJ1-2; D gene uncertain. V lost 3 bases and J 3 bases, leaving 15 bases between the germline ends. This CDR3 is built from 15 residues. Germline V gives CDR1 SGHNT, CDR2 YYREEE (reference sequence). In DNA form, the CDR3 reads TGTGCCAGCAGCTCGGGGTTGATCCCGCACTATGGCTACACCTTC. Translated: CASSSGLIPHYGYTF.

The V gene is TRBV7-6, the J gene TRBJ2-1; 8 nucleotides align to TRBD2. CDR1 and CDR2 (germline): SGHVS, FNYEAQ. The length of the CDR3 is 15 residues. The junction had 7 bases not matched to a gene; V was cut back by 4 bases and J by 5 bases. The CDR3 region is CASSSLAGSDNEQFF. DNA for the CDR3: TGTGCCAGCAGCTCCTTAGCGGGGTCTGACAATGAGCAGTTCTTC.

The V gene is TRBV11-3, the J gene TRBJ2-2, with TRBD2 matching 8 bases. Trimming cost V 3 bases and J 0 bases; bases outside gene matches: 0. Germline CDR1 reads SGHNT; CDR2 reads YENEEA. The CDR3 length is 15 residues. CDR3 DNA: TGTGCCAGCAGCTTGGGACTAGCGAACACCGGGGAGCTGTTTTTT. This sequence encodes CASSLGLANTGELFF.